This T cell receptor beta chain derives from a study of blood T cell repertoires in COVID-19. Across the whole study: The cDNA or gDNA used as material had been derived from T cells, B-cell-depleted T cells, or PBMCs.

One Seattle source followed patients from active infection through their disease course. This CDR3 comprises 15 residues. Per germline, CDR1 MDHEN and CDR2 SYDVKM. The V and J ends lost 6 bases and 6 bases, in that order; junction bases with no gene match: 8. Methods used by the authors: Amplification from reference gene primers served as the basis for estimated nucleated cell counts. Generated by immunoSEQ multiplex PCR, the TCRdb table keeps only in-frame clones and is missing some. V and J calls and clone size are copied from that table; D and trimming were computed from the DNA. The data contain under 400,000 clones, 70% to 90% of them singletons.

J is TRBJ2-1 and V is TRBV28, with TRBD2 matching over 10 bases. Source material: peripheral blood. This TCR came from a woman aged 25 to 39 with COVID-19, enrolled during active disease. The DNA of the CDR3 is TGTGCCAGCAGATCCAGTGGACTAGCGGCCAATGAGCAGTTCTTC. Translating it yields CASRSSGLAANEQFF.